Each of the 3 T cell receptor beta chains below was sequenced from the same sample in a study of shared clonotypes between healthy human individuals. Repertoires were generated with immunoSEQ multiplex PCR, while TCRdb's copy carries only in-frame clones and drops some. The data show about 2.4 million clones, 93% seen once. What was sequenced was naive CD4+ T cells from PBMCs. Subset here: CD45RA+ positively selected. These TCRs come from a man aged 18 to 29 in good health. Some clones in this sample may be carry-over from other donors' samples.

The gene calls are TRBV10-3 and TRBJ1-2; D might be TRBD1 (6 bases). The CDR3 length is 13 residues. V gave up 3 bases and J gave up 2 bases, with 7 bases separating them. Germline assignment: CDR1 ENHRY and CDR2 SYGVKD. In DNA, the CDR3 is TGTGCCATCAGTGAAGGACAGAACTATGGCTACACCTTC. Protein: CAISEGQNYGYTF.

The V and J genes are TRBV28 and TRBJ1-3; 7 nucleotides agree with TRBD1. V dropped 5 bases and J dropped 6; count of bases not matched to a gene: 4. CDR1 MDHEN and CDR2 SYDVKM come from the germline V gene. The CDR3 has 13 residues. The CDR3 region has the DNA TGTGCCAGCAGTGCCCAGGGGGAAAACACCATATATTTT. It is translated as CASSAQGENTIYF.

As to this clone: At the DNA level, this CDR3 is encoded by other sequences in the same sample as well. This chain joins TRBV5-1 and TRBJ2-7; 8 bases line up with TRBD2. The CDR3 consists of 15 residues. Losses at the gene ends were 2 bases for V and 0 bases for J; bases not matched to a gene: 4. Per germline, CDR1 SGHRS and CDR2 YFSETQ. The CDR3 protein is CASSFGLADSYEQYF. The CDR3 nucleotides are TGCGCCAGCAGCTTCGGACTAGCCGACTCCTACGAGCAGTACTTC.